This T cell receptor (beta chain) was captured by sequencing in a study of cytomegalovirus exposure and HLA in healthy donors. The CDR3 has 15 amino acids. Trimming removed 8 bases from V and 6 bases from J; junction bases left unmatched: 9. CDR1 and CDR2 (germline): SNHLY, FYNNEI. This PCR relied on a set of 60 Vbeta primers and 13 Jbeta primers. Profiled with immunoSEQ multiplex PCR; TCRdb holds only in-frame clones, not every one. In the table there are 100,000 or so clones, roughly 58% of which are singletons. This clone was seen a few times. The sequenced material came from PBMCs. This chain links TRBV2 with TRBJ1-6; 8 bases match TRBD1. The TCR sequence derives from a woman younger than 45 in good health and CMV-seropositive. This chain's CDR3 is CASVQGGQANSPLHF. Written as DNA, the CDR3 is TGTGCCAGCGTGCAGGGGGGACAGGCTAATTCACCCCTCCACTTT.